These T cell receptor beta chains were read from a single sample in a study of long-term antiretroviral therapy in people with HIV. Clones were read by immunoSEQ multiplex PCR, and TCRdb kept only the in-frame ones, dropping some. The sample consists of about 16,000 clones, about 91% of them appearing once. The material sequenced was unsorted PBMCs, taken 2.3 to 2.4 years before starting antiretroviral therapy. Receptors originate from a woman aged 25 to 39 with HIV. The CDR3 runs from the conserved cysteine through the conserved F or W. The D gene is left open where the match is weak.

D	V	CDR3
NA	TRBV6-5	CASNRRSSYNSPLHF
TRBD1	TRBV7-2	CASSLQGDQPQHF
NA	TRBV5-8	CASSLGAGNTIYF
NA	TRBV5-1	CASSLGGSGNTIYF
TRBD1	TRBV6-1	CASGTGGFSGNTIYF
NA	TRBV19	CASSRQLNTEAFF
NA	TRBV21-1	CASSSPGRGEPYYGYTF
NA	TRBV7-2	CASSPQDYPFYEQYF
TRBD1	TRBV6-5	CASSYSPGQRPNEQFF
NA	TRBV6-5	CATAPRPGELFF
NA	TRBV30	CAWSEEGPDLGQYF
NA	TRBV5-6	CASSFGLSSNQPQHF
NA	TRBV9	CASSASGTINSPLHF
NA	TRBV6-6	CASSPRERNTGELFF
NA	TRBV5-1	CASRDARSGNTIYF
NA	TRBV4-2	CASSQERIRARLEKLFF
TRBD1	TRBV7-2	CASSLGGGDEQYF
NA	TRBV11-3	CASSLEGGFSYNEQFF
NA	TRBV27	CASSTLPGFGLVTQYF
NA	TRBV6-6	CASSQKQGTNYGYTF
TRBD1	TRBV4-1	CASSQDVRGSTEAFF
TRBD1	TRBV30	CAWSVLRGQPLSAKNIQYF
NA	TRBV7-9	CASSLKAGSATNEKLFF
TRBD1	TRBV5-1	CASSLGTGGSGNQPQHF
TRBD2	TRBV5-1	CASSSKTSGGFNEQFF
NA	TRBV29-1	CCWSRMNTEAFF
TRBD1	TRBV5-5	CASSRERTGNGEQYF
NA	TRBV19	CASSISGLRGYTF
TRBD1	TRBV5-1	CASSPGQEMSEAFF
TRBD1	TRBV30	CAWSPTGFGGNQPQHF
NA	TRBV7-2	CASSDLWAGYTGELFF
NA	TRBV29-1	CSVEHQVPYGYTF